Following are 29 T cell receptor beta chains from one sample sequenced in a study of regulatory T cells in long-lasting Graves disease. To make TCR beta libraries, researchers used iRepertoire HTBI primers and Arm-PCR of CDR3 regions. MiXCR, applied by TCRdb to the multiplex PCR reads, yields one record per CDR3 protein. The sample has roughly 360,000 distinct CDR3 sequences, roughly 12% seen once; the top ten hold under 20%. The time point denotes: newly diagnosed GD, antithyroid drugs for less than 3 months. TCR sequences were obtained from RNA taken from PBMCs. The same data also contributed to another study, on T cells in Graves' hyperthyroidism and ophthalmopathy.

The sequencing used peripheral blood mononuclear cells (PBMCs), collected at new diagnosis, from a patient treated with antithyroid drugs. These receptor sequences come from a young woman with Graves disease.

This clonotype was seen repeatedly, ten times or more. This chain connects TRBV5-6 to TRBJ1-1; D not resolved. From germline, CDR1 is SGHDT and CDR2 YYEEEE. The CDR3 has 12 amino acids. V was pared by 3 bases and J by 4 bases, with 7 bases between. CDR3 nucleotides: TGTGCCAGCAGCTCGGGAAGCACTGAAGCTTTCTTT. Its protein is CASSSGSTEAFF.

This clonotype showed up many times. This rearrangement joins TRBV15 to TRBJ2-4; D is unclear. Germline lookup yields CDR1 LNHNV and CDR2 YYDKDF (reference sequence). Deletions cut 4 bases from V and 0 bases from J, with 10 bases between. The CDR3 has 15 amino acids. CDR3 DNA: TGTGCCACCAGCATGGACCCCTTAGCCAAAAACATTCAGTACTTC. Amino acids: CATSMDPLAKNIQYF.

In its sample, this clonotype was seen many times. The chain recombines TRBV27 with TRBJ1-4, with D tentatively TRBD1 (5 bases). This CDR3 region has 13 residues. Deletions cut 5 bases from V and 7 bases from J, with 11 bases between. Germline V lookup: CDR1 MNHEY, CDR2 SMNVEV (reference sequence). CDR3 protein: CASSPLGPEKLFF. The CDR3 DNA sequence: TGTGCCAGCAGTCCTCTGGGGCCTGAAAAACTGTTTTTT.

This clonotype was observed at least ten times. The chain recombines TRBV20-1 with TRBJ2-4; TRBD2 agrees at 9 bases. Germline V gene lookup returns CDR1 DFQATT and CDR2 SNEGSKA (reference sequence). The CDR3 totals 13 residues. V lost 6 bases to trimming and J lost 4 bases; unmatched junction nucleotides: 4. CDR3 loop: CSAVGLAKNIQYF. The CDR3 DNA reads TGCAGTGCCGTAGGACTAGCGAAAAACATTCAGTACTTC.

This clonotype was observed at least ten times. CDR3 loop: CASTVRDNQPQHF. CDR3 bases: TGTGCCAGCACGGTGAGGGATAATCAGCCCCAGCATTTT. This sequence joins TRBV6-1 and TRBJ1-5; D remains ambiguous. V lost 7 bases and J 4 bases, leaving 11 bases between the germline ends. This CDR3 region has 13 residues. Germline CDR1 is MNHNS and CDR2 is SASEGT.

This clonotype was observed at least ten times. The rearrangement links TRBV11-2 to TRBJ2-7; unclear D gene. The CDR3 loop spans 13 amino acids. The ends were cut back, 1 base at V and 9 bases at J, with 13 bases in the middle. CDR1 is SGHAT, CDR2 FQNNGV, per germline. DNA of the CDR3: TGTGCCAGCAGCTTAGGAGCAGCATCTGTGCAGTACTTC. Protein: CASSLGAASVQYF.

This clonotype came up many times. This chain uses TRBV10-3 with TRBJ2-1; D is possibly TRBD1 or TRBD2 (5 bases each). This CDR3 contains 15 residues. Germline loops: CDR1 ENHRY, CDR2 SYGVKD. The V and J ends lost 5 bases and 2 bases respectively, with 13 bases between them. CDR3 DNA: TGTGCCATCAGTCTTGAGGGGACCCCCTACAATGAGCAGTTCTTC. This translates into CAISLEGTPYNEQFF.

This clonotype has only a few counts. For the CDR3, the DNA is TGTGCCAGCAGTTACCGGGACAGGAGAGTCCCAGATACGCAGTATTTT. It is translated as CASSYRDRRVPDTQYF. J is TRBJ2-3 and V is TRBV6-2 or TRBV6-3; TRBD1 matches 8 bases. V lost 2 bases and J lost 4; bases outside the gene matches: 8. This CDR3 has 16 amino acids. Germline CDR1 and CDR2: MNHEY and SVGEGT.

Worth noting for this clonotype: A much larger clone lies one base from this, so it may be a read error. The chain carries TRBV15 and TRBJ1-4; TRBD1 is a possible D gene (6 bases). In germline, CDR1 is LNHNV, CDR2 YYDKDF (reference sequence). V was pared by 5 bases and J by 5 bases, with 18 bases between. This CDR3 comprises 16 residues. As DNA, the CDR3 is TGTGCCACCAGCGTACTACAGGGAAACCTGAATGAAAAACTGTTTTTT. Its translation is CATSVLQGNLNEKLFF.

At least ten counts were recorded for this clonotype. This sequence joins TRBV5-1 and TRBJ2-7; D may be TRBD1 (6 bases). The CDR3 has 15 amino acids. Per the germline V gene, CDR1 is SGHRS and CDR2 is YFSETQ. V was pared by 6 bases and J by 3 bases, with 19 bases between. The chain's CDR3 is CASKPKQGGFYEQYF. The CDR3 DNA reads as TGCGCCAGCAAACCCAAACAGGGTGGGTTCTACGAGCAGTACTTC.

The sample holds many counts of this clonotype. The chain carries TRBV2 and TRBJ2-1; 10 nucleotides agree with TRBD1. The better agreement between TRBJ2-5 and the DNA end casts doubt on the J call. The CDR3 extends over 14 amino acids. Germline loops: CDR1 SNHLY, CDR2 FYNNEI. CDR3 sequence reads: CASTPDRGYETQYF. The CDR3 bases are TGTGCCAGCACGCCGGACAGGGGGTATGAGACCCAGTACTTC.

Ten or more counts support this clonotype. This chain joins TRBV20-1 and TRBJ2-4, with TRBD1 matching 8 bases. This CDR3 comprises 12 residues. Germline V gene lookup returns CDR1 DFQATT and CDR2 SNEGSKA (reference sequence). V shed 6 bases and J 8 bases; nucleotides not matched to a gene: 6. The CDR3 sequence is CSAWTGSDIQYF. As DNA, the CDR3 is TGCAGTGCGTGGACAGGGTCGGACATTCAGTACTTC.

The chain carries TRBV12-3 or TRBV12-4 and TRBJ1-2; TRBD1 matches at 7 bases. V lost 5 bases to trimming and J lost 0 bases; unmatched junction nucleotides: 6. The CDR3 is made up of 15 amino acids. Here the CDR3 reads CASSPGQDSNYGYTF. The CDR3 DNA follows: TGTGCCAGCAGTCCCGGACAGGATTCTAACTATGGCTACACCTTC.

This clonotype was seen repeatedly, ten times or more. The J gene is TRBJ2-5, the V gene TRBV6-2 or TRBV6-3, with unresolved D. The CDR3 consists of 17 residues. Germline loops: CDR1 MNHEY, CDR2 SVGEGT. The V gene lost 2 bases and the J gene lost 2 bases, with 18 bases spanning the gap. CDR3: CASSYAPQSAKQETQYF. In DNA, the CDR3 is TGTGCCAGCAGTTACGCGCCCCAGTCGGCAAAACAAGAGACCCAGTACTTC.

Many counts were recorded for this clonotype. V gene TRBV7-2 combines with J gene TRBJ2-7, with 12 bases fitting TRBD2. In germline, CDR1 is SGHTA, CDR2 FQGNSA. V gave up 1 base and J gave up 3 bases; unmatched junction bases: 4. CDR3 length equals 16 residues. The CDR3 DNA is TGTGCCAGCAGCTTAGGACTAGCGGGAGCTAACTACGAGCAGTACTTC. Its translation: CASSLGLAGANYEQYF.

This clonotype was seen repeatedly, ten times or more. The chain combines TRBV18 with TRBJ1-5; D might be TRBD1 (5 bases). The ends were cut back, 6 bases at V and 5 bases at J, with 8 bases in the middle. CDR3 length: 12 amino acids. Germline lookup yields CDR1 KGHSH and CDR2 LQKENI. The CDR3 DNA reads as TGTGCCAGCTCGTCGACAGATCAGCCCCAGCATTTT. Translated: CASSSTDQPQHF.

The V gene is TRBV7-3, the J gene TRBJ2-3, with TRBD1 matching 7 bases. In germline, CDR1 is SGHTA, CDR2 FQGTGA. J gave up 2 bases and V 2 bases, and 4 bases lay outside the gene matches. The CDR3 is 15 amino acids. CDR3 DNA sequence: TGTGCCAGCAGCTTAGACAGGGTTGACACAGATACGCAGTATTTT. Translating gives CASSLDRVDTDTQYF.

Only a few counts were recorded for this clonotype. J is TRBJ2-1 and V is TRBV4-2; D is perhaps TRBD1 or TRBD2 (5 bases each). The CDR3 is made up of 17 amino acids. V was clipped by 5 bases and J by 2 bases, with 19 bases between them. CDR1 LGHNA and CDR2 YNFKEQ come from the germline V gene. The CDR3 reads CASSFPGARGTYNEQFF. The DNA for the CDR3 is TGTGCCAGCAGCTTTCCCGGGGCGAGGGGCACCTACAATGAGCAGTTCTTC.

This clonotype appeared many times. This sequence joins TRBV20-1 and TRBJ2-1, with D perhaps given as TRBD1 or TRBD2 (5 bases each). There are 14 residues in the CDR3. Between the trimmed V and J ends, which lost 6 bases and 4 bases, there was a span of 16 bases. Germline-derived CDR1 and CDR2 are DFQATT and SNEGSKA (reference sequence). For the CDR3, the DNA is TGCAGTGCGCGACCGGGACCCTCTTACAATGAGCAGTTCTTC. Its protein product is CSARPGPSYNEQFF.

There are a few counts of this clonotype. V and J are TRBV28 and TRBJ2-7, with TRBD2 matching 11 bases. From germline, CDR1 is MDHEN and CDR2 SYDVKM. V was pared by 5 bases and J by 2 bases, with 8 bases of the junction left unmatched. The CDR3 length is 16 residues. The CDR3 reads CASSTPNSGRAYEQYF. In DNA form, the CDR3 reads TGTGCCAGCAGTACCCCAAATAGCGGGAGGGCCTACGAGCAGTACTTC.

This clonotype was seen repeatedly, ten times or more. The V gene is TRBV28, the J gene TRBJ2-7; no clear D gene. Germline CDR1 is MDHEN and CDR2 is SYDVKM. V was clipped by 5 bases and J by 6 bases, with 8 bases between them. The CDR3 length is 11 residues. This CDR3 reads CASSALVEQYF. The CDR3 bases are TGTGCCAGCAGTGCCCTGGTCGAGCAGTACTTC.

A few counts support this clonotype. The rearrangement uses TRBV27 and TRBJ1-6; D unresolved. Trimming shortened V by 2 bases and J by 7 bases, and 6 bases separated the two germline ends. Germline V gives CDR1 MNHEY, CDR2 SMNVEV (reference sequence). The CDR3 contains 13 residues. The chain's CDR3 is CASSLGWNSPLHF. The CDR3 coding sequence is TGTGCCAGCAGTTTAGGGTGGAATTCACCCCTCCACTTT.

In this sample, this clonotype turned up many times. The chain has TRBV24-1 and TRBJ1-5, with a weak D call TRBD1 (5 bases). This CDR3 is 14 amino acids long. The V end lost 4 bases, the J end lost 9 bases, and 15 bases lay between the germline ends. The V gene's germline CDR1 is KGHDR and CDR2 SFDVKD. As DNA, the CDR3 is TGTGCCACCAGTGACAGGGACGGCAGTTGGCCCCAGCATTTT. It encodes CATSDRDGSWPQHF.

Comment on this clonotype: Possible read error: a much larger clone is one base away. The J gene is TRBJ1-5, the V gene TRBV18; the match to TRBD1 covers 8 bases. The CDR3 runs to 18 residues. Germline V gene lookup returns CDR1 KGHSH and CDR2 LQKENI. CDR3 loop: CASSPDRAGFPSNQLQHF. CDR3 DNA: TGTGCCAGCTCACCGGACAGGGCGGGGTTCCCTAGCAATCAGCTCCAGCATTTT.

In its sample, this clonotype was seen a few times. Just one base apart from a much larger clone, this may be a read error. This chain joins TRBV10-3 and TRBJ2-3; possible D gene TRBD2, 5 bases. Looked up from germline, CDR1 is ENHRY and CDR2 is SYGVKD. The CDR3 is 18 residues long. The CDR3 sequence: CTIRGYSPFRPSTDTQYF. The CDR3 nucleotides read TGTACCATCAGAGGGTATTCTCCTTTCCGCCCTAGCACAGATACGCAGTATTTT.

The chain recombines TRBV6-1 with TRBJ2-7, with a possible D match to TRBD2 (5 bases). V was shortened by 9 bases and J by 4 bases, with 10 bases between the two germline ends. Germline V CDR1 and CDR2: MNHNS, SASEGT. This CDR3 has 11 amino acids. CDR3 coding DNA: TGTGCCAGACACGGGGAGTACGAGCAGTACGTC. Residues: CARHGEYEQYV.

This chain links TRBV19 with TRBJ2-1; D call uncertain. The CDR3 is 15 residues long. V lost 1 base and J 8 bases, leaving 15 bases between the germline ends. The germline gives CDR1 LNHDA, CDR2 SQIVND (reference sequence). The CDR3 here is CASSIVVGSFHEQFF. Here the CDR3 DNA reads TGTGCCAGTAGTATAGTAGTCGGTAGCTTCCATGAGCAGTTCTTC.

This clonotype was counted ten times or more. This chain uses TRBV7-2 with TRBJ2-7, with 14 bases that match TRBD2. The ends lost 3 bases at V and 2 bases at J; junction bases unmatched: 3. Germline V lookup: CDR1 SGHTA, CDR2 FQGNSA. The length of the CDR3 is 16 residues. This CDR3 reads CASSFPGLAGAYEQYF. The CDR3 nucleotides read TGTGCCAGCAGCTTTCCGGGACTAGCGGGGGCCTACGAGCAGTACTTC.

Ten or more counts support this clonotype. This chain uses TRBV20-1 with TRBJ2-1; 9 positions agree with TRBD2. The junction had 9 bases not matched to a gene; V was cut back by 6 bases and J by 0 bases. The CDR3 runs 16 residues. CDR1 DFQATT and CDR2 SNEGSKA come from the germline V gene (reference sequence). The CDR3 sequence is CSARRLAGSSYNEQFF. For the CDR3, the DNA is TGCAGTGCGAGACGTCTAGCGGGGAGCTCCTACAATGAGCAGTTCTTC.